This T cell receptor (beta chain) was retrieved from a study of T cells after yellow fever vaccination. Germline loops: CDR1 DFQATT, CDR2 SNEGSKA (reference sequence). The CDR3 has 13 amino acids. V gave up 3 bases and J gave up 5 bases, with 12 bases separating them. Notes on the study in general: Clones from primary vaccination mostly reappeared after the booster (around 96% CD4, under 90% CD8).

About this clonotype: No antigen is known for it.

Each CDR3 protein is one row after TCRdb ran MiXCR on the 5' RACE reads. The sample lists 200,000 to 300,000 distinct CDR3 sequences, 10% to 15% seen once, with approximately 0.49% in the top ten. The receptor's source is a young man who received the YFV17D yellow fever vaccine. The sample consisted of CD4+ T cells sorted from PBMCs, taken 45 days after the yellow fever booster vaccination. The V and J genes are TRBV20-1 and TRBJ2-3, with D uncertain. The DNA of the CDR3 is TGCAGTGCTAGGCCCCCGGCCGGAGATACGCAGTATTTT. It translates to CSARPPAGDTQYF.